The T cell receptor (beta chain) under discussion was sequenced for a study of human T cells and chemical hapten exposure. The wider study: Sensitization employed 2% DPC on about 2 cm by about 2 cm of upper inner arm skin.

Described time point: patch test 1, 2 weeks after DPC sensitization. Stated treatment: therapeutic diphenylcyclopropenone sensitization with weekly scalp DPC. Germline-derived CDR1 and CDR2 are SNHLY and FYNNEI. The CDR3 loop spans 15 amino acids. Trimming took off 5 bases at V and 1 base at J, with 9 bases between the two ends. The study, taken as a whole, reports: With regard to DPC sensitization, TCRs above 1 in 1000 frequency did not change.

The sample holds many counts of this clonotype. Its antigen is undetermined. TCRdb reprocessed the RACE reads with MiXCR, giving one entry per CDR3 protein. Found here are tens of thousands of distinct CDR3 sequences, around 11% of them singletons; the top ten hold roughly 3.4%. This chain uses TRBV2 with TRBJ2-6; a weak D match, TRBD2 (6 bases). Here the sequenced sample was whole blood, taken in connection with sensitization to the hapten diphenylcyclopropenone (DPC). This sequence was found in a woman aged 60-75 years with alopecia areata. Some clones in this sample may be carry-over from other donors' samples. CDR3 bases: TGTGCCAGCAGTTCGGGGGTATCTGGGGCCAACGTCCTGACTTTC. Protein sequence: CASSSGVSGANVLTF.